This T cell receptor (beta chain) was sequenced for a study of blood T cell repertoires in COVID-19. In the study overall: Sources were T cells, B-cell-depleted T cells, or PBMCs; the material itself was cDNA or gDNA.

V was pared by 8 bases and J by 5 bases, with 15 bases between. CDR3 length equals 13 residues. Original analysis: Amplification of reference gene primers was used by the study to estimate nucleated cell counts. Generated by immunoSEQ multiplex PCR, the TCRdb table keeps only in-frame clones and is missing some. The D gene and trimming were derived from the DNA, and the V and J assignments and clone size from that table. The sample has roughly 100,000 clones; about 90% are singletons. Sequenced input: peripheral blood. This TCR derives from a human donor in a cohort sampled during active COVID-19. The chain links TRBV12-3 or TRBV12-4 to TRBJ1-1; TRBD1 might be the D (6 bases). The CDR3 sequence is CASRGQLRTEAFF. In DNA, the CDR3 is TGTGCCAGCCGAGGACAGCTTAGGACTGAAGCTTTCTTT.